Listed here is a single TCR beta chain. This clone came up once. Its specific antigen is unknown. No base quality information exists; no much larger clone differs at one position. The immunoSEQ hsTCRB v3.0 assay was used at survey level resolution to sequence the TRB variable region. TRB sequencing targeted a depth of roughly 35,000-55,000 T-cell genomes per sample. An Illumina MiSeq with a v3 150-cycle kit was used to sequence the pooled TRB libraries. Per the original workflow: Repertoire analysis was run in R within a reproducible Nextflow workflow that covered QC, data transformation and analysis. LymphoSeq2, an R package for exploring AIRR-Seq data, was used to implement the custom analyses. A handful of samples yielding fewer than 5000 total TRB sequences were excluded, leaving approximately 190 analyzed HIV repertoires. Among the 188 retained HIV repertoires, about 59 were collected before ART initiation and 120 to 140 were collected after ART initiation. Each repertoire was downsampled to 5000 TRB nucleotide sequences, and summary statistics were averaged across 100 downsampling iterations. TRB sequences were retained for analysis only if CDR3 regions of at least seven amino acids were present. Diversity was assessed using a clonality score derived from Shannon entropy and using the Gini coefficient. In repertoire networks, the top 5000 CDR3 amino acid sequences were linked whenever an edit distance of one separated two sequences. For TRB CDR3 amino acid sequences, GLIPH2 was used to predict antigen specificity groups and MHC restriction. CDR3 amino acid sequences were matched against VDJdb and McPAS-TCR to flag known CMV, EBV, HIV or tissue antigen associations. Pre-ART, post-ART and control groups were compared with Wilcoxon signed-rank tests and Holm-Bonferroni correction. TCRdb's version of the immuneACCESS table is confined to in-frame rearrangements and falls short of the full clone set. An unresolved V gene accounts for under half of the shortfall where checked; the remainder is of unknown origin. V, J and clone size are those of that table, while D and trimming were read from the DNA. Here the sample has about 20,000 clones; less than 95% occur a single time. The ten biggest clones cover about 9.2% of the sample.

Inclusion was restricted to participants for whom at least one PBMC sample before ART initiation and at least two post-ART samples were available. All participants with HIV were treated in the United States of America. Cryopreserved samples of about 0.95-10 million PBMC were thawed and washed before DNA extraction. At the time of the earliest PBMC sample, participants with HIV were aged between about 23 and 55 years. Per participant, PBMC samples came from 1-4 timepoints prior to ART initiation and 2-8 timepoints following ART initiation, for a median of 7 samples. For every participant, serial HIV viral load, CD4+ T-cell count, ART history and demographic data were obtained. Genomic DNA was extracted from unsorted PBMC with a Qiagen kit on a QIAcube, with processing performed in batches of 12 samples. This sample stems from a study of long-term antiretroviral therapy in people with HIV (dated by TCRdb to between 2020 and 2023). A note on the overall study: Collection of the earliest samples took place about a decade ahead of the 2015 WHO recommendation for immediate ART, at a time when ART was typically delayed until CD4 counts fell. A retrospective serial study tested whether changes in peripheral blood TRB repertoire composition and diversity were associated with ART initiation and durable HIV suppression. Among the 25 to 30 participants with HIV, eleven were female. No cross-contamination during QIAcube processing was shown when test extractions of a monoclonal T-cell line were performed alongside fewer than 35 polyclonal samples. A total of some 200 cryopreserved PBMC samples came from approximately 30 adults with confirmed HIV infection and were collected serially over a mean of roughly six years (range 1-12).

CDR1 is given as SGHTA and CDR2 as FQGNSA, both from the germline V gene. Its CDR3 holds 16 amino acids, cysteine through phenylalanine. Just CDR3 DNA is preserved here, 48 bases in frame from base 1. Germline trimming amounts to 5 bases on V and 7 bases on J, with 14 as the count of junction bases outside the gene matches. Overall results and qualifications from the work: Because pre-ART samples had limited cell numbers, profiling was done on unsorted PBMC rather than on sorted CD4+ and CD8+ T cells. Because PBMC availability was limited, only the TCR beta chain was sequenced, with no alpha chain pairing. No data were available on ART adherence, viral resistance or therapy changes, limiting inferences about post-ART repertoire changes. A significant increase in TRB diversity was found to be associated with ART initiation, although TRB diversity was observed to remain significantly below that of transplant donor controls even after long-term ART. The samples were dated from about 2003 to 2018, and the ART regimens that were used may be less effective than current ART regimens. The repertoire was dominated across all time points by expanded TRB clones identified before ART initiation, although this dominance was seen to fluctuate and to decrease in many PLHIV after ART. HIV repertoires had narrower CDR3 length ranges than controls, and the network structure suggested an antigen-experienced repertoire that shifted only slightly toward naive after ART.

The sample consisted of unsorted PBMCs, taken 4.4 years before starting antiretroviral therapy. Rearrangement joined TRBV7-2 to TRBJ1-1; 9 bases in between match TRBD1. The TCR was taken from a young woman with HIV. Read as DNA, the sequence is TGTGCCAGCAGCCCCCGACTGACAGGGGGACGAATTGAAGCTTTCTTT. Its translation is CASSPRLTGGRIEAFF.